Below, 10 T cell receptor beta chains from the same sample are listed, as sequenced in a study of beta chain features in type 1 diabetes. These receptors' antigens are unknown. The study, taken as a whole, reports: In every one of the four CD4+ subsets, TCRB CDR3s were moderately but significantly shorter in Type 1 diabetes patients.

Investigators reverse transcribed all isolated RNA, so they sequenced expressed TCRB transcripts. The table came from immunoSEQ multiplex PCR; TCRdb's copy has only in-frame clones and leaves some out. The sample shows under 150,000 clones, roughly a sixth of them seen only once. Sequencing used central memory CD4+ T cells from blood. The receptors were gathered from a man between 18 and 35 years old with type 1 diabetes.

The table lists this clone with a few counts. The V gene is TRBV7-2, the J gene TRBJ1-6, with 8 bases matching TRBD1. Losses at the gene ends were 7 bases for V and 5 bases for J; bases not matched to a gene: 7. From germline, CDR1 is SGHTA and CDR2 FQGNSA. The CDR3 runs 15 residues. The DNA of the CDR3 is TGTGCCAGCACATCTACAGGGGGGAATAATTCACCCCTCCACTTT. Translated: CASTSTGGNNSPLHF.

CDR3 sequence reads: CASSLGTGWETQYF. The CDR3 DNA reads TGTGCCAGCAGCTTGGGGACAGGGTGGGAGACCCAGTACTTC. This chain connects TRBV7-9 to TRBJ2-5, with TRBD1 matching 9 bases. Per the germline V gene, CDR1 is SEHNR and CDR2 is FQNEAQ (reference sequence). J gave up 5 bases and V 3 bases, and 4 bases lay outside the gene matches. This CDR3 spans 14 amino acids.

V gene TRBV5-1 combines with J gene TRBJ1-1; TRBD1 is a possible D gene (6 bases). V gave up 2 bases and J gave up 4 bases, with 12 bases separating them. This CDR3 has 14 residues. Germline CDR1 is SGHRS and CDR2 is YFSETQ. The CDR3 DNA reads TGCGCCAGCAGCTTCGCAGGGGAGACCACTGAAGCTTTCTTT. It encodes CASSFAGETTEAFF.

The table lists this clone with a few counts. This chain connects TRBV14 to TRBJ1-4; D remains unclear. Per the germline V gene, CDR1 is SGHDN and CDR2 is FVKESK. Trimming cost V 4 bases and J 4 bases, with 7 bases left between them. The CDR3 covers 13 residues. CDR3 bases: TGTGCCAGCAGCCTTCGGGGTAATGAAAAACTGTTTTTT. It specifies CASSLRGNEKLFF.

This clone turned up a few times. CDR3 region: CASSLIEASQETQYF. The CDR3 DNA reads as TGTGCCAGCAGCTTAATCGAGGCCAGTCAAGAGACCCAGTACTTC. The chain joins TRBV7-9 to TRBJ2-5; no reliable D call. Trimming pared 2 bases from V and 2 bases from J, leaving 12 bases between. The length of the CDR3 is 15 residues. The V gene's germline CDR1 is SEHNR and CDR2 FQNEAQ (reference sequence).

This clone has only a few counts. This rearrangement joins TRBV27 to TRBJ2-7, with no clear D. CDR1 is MNHEY and CDR2 is SMNVEV in the germline V gene (reference sequence). V was cut by 1 base and J by 1 base, with 8 bases left in between. The CDR3 loop spans 14 amino acids. The CDR3 DNA sequence: TGTGCCAGCAGTTTATTTGGGCAATCCTACGAGCAGTACTTC. It codes for CASSLFGQSYEQYF.

This clone was seen ten or more times. This chain uses TRBV25-1 with TRBJ1-1, with D unresolved. Germline CDR1 reads MGHDK; CDR2 reads SYGVNS. The CDR3 contains 16 residues. V was cut by 2 bases and J by 5 bases, with 18 bases left in between. The DNA for the CDR3 is TGTGCCAGCAGTGAACTCACGTTGAGGAGAGTGACTGAAGCTTTCTTT. The encoded protein is CASSELTLRRVTEAFF.

This clone has a count of ten or more. This sequence joins TRBV9 and TRBJ2-7; no clear D. Trimming left V 2 bases short and J 9 bases short, with 6 bases between. The germline V gene encodes CDR1 SGDLS and CDR2 YYNGEE. The CDR3 covers 10 residues. The chain's CDR3 is CASSVIVQYF. CDR3 sequence (DNA): TGTGCCAGCAGCGTTATTGTGCAGTACTTC.

The DNA of the CDR3 is TGCGCCAGCAGCCAAGAGGTTAGTCAGCCCCAGCATTTT. Translating it yields CASSQEVSQPQHF. The chain combines TRBV4-3 with TRBJ1-5; D not certain. The CDR3 runs 13 residues. Trimming took off 0 bases at V and 6 bases at J, with 6 bases between the two ends. The germline gives CDR1 LGHNA, CDR2 YSLEER.

This chain connects TRBV11-2 to TRBJ2-5; D might be TRBD1 (5 bases). The ends were cut back, 5 bases at V and 5 bases at J, with 15 bases in the middle. Germline CDR1 SGHAT, CDR2 FQNNGV. The CDR3 is 14 residues long. The CDR3 sequence is CASSPGNSWETQYF. CDR3 DNA sequence: TGTGCCAGCAGCCCAGGGAACTCGTGGGAGACCCAGTACTTC.